The entry that follows covers one TCR beta chain sequence. Its antigen is as yet unknown. This sample is part of a study of T cell repertoires in cytomegalovirus infection. Study-level information: Based on public TCR beta signatures, there were indications of CMV infection and of a matching HLA type. Study-wide results and caveats: Public TCR beta family frequency separated CMV-and-HLA carriers, including in an independent cohort. CMV-specific TCR beta clonotypes restricted by HLA-C were the ones dominating the ex vivo response.

Germline CDR1 SGHTA, CDR2 FQGNSA. The trim removed 5 bases at V and 3 bases at J, leaving 3 bases unmatched. There are 14 residues in the CDR3. In TCRdb, the reads were re-called with MiXCR into one record per CDR3 protein. The sample carries around 710,000 distinct CDR3 sequences, almost 30% recorded once. The input for sequencing was cultured CD8+ T cells from PBMCs, taken from culture after CMV antigen stimulation. V usage is TRBV7-2 and J usage is TRBJ1-4, with TRBD1 matching 7 bases. This sequence originates from a human donor in good health (CMV status not recorded). Some clones in this sample may be carry-over from other donors' samples. CDR3 sequence reads: CASSAGGANEKLFF. As DNA, the CDR3 is TGTGCCAGCAGCGCAGGGGGAGCTAATGAAAAACTGTTTTTT.